The source of this TCR beta chain is a study of blood T cells in healthy people across ages. The CDR3 totals 12 residues. Between the trimmed V and J ends, which lost 8 bases and 4 bases, there was a span of 14 bases. The germline gives CDR1 SQVTM, CDR2 ANQGSEA. The people who gave samples were healthy Caucasians from Russia, aged about 6 to 95. PCR was performed a second time for roughly 6 to 12 cycles using a sample-barcoded 5' primer and a J-beta primer mix. TCRdb passed the 5' RACE reads through MiXCR, listing each CDR3 protein once. Counted here are around 1,000,000 distinct CDR3 sequences, approximately 25% occurring once; the ten biggest clones make up about 0.72%. Regarding this clonotype: The antigen is undetermined.

Study-wide findings and caveats: Significant beta diversity loss was already apparent by age approximately 38, declining roughly linearly.

These data were also reused for a study on T cells of mothers and their children. As that study records: Slightly, though not significantly, more overlap was seen in related than in unrelated mother-child pairs.

The sample comprised blood. The origin of this receptor is a girl under 10 years old in good health. The chain has TRBV29-1 and TRBJ1-1; no definite D call. The CDR3 nucleotides are TGCAGCACCAAACCCTCGATCACTGAAGCTTTCTTT. Translated: CSTKPSITEAFF. The variable domain in full, completed from reference TRBV29-1 and TRBJ1-1, reads SAVISQKPSRDICQRGTSLTIQCQVDSQVTMMFWYRQQPGQSLTLIATANQGSEATYESGFVIDKFPISRPNLTFSTLTVSNMSPEDSSIYLCSTKPSITEAFFGQGTRLTVV.